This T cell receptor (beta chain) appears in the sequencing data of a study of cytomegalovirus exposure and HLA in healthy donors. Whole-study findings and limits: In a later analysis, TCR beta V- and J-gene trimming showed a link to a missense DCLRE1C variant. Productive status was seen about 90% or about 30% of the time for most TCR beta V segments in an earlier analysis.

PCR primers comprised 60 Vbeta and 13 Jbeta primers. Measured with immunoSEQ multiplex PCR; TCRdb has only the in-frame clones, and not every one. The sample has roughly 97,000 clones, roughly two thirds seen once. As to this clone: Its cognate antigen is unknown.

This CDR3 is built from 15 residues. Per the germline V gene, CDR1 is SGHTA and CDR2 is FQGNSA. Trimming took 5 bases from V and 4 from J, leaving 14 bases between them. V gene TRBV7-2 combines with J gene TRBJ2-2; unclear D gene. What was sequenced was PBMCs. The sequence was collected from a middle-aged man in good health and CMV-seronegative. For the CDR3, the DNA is TGTGCCAGCAGCCCCCGATCTCACGGCACCGGGGAGCTGTTTTTT. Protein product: CASSPRSHGTGELFF.